At least ten counts were recorded for the clone carrying this T cell receptor (beta chain). Its antigen is undetermined. This specimen comes from a study of CD8 T cells in ankylosing spondylitis. Study-level points and caveats: Ankylosing spondylitis blood seemed to carry a telltale TCR beta motif made of eight highly homologous variants. As reported, disease-linked clones showed significant enrichment in matched ankylosing spondylitis synovial fluid.

MiXCR, run by TCRdb on the 5' RACE reads, gives a single entry per CDR3 protein. The sample yields about 540,000 distinct CDR3 sequences, roughly 13% seen once. This CDR3 has 14 amino acids. Germline assignment: CDR1 DFQATT and CDR2 SNEGSKA (reference sequence). J was trimmed by 6 bases and V by 5 bases; bases with no gene match: 8. This receptor was obtained from a male donor with ankylosing spondylitis. The specimen was blood, either unsorted or a sorted T cell fraction (not recorded which). V usage is TRBV20-1 and J usage is TRBJ2-5, with 11 bases fitting TRBD1. CDR3 sequence (DNA): TGCAGTGCTGAGGACAGGGGGCGCACGAAGACCCAGTACTTC. Translation gives CSAEDRGRTKTQYF.